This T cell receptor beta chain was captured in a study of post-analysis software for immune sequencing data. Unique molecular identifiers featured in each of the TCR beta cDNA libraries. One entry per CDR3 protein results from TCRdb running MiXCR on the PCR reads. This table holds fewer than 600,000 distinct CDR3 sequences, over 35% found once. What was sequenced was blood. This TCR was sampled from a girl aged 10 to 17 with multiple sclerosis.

CDR3 nucleotides: TGTGCCAGCAGCTTGTACAGGTACTACGAGCAGTACTTC. Translating it yields CASSLYRYYEQYF. This chain uses TRBV7-2 with TRBJ2-7; weak D call: TRBD1 (5 bases). V was pared by 3 bases and J by 3 bases, with 9 bases between. The CDR3 has 13 residues. The V gene's germline CDR1 is SGHTA and CDR2 FQGNSA.